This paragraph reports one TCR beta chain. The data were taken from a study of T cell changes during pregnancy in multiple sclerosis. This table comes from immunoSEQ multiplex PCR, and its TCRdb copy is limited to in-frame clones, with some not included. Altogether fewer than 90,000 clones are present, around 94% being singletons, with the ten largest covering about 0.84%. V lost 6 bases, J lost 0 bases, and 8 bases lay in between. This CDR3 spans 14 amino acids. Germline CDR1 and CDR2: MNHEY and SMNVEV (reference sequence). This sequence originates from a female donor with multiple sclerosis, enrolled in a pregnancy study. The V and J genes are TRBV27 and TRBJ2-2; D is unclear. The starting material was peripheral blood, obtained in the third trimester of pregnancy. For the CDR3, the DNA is TGTGCCAGCAGGCGTACAGCGAACACCGGGGAGCTGTTTTTT. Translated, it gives CASRRTANTGELFF.